This entry lists 19 T cell receptor beta chains sequenced from one sample in a study of CXCR3-negative and CXCR3-positive naive CD8 T cells. The libraries of TRB cDNA were prepared using 5' RACE with UMI labels. TCRdb reprocessed the 5' RACE reads and keeps a single row for each CDR3 protein, giving no DNA. The data show about 130,000 distinct CDR3 sequences, and the top ten clones hold about 0.44%. Sequencing was performed on naive CXCR3- CD8+ T cells from blood. This sample's subset: CD45RO-CCR7+CD27+CD95- naive CD8+ T cells lacking CXCR3 (TNR3-). All receptors derive from a human donor in good health. Some clones in this sample may be carry-over from other donors' samples.

This chain connects TRBV4-1 to TRBJ1-6; TCRdb's assignment of TRBD1 cannot be checked, as there is no DNA. CDR1 is MGHRA, CDR2 YSYEKL, per germline. The CDR3 consists of 15 residues. The CDR3 spells CASSQDYRQGGPLHF.

The chain carries TRBV28 and TRBJ2-3. This CDR3 contains 15 residues. Germline lookup yields CDR1 MDHEN and CDR2 SYDVKM. The chain's CDR3 is CASRAWAPSTDTQYF. The full variable domain, completed using reference TRBV28 and TRBJ2-3, is DVKVTQSSRYLVKRTGEKVFLECVQDMDHENMFWYRQDPGLGLRLIYFSYDVKMKEKGDIPEGYSVSREKKERFSLILESASTNQTSMYLCASRAWAPSTDTQYFGPGTRLTVL.

The V call is TRBV15, the J call TRBJ1-1. The V gene's germline CDR1 is LNHNV and CDR2 YYDKDF (reference sequence). This CDR3 has 15 amino acids. The CDR3 sequence: CATSKGTGEALEAFF.

The chain joins TRBV6-1 to TRBJ1-2; with no DNA, the TCRdb D assignment of TRBD1 cannot be verified. The CDR3 spans 14 residues. The V gene's germline CDR1 is MNHNS and CDR2 SASEGT. CDR3 in amino acids: CASSELGQGDGYTF.

This chain joins TRBV11-2 and TRBJ1-1; TCRdb gives TRBD1 as the D gene, but with no DNA this cannot be confirmed. The CDR3 totals 15 residues. In germline, CDR1 is SGHAT, CDR2 FQNNGV. The CDR3 region is CASSRDSRLNTEAFF. Filled out from reference TRBV11-2 and TRBJ1-1, the complete variable domain reads EAGVAQSPRYKIIEKRQSVAFWCNPISGHATLYWYQQILGQGPKLLIQFQNNGVVDDSQLPKDRFSAERLKGVDSTLKIQPAKLEDSAVYLCASSRDSRLNTEAFFGQGTRLTVV.

This sequence joins TRBV7-9 and TRBJ2-5. The length of the CDR3 is 13 residues. Per germline, CDR1 SEHNR and CDR2 FQNEAQ (reference sequence). CDR3 region: CASSLVAQETQYF.

J is TRBJ2-7 and V is TRBV7-9; the D gene TCRdb calls, TRBD1, cannot be checked with no DNA. The CDR3 runs to 13 residues. Germline V gene data show CDR1 as SEHNR and CDR2 as FQNEAQ (reference sequence). The CDR3 spells CASRTPGQGEQYF.

The gene calls are TRBV12-3 or TRBV12-4 and TRBJ2-1; TCRdb outputs TRBD1, but without DNA this stays unchecked. The CDR3 has 14 residues. CDR3 loop: CASSFSGVGNEQFF.

The chain joins TRBV28 to TRBJ1-5; TCRdb returns TRBD1, unconfirmable since there is no DNA. Looked up from germline, CDR1 is MDHEN and CDR2 is SYDVKM. The CDR3 length is 17 residues. CDR3 sequence reads: CASSLPRGRGGNQPQHF.

V gene TRBV3-1 combines with J gene TRBJ2-1. This CDR3 comprises 15 residues. CDR1 is LGHDT, CDR2 YNNKEL, per germline (reference sequence). CDR3 amino acids: CASSQDLGRYNEQFF.

The V gene is TRBV20-1, the J gene TRBJ2-1; the D call from TCRdb, TRBD2, cannot be confirmed without DNA. The CDR3 is made up of 17 amino acids. The germline V gene encodes CDR1 DFQATT and CDR2 SNEGSKA (reference sequence). Here the CDR3 reads CSGWWSGGTHPGNEQFF.

The V gene is TRBV25-1, the J gene TRBJ2-4; the D call from TCRdb, TRBD2, cannot be confirmed without DNA. The germline gives CDR1 MGHDK, CDR2 SYGVNS. The CDR3 spans 16 residues. The chain's CDR3 is CASRTWDLPAKNIQYF.

V usage is TRBV28 and J usage is TRBJ2-3; TCRdb's D call, TRBD2, is unchecked because there is no DNA. The germline V gene encodes CDR1 MDHEN and CDR2 SYDVKM. The CDR3 extends over 15 amino acids. CDR3 protein: CASRGLAGEKDTQYF.

The chain employs TRBV6-2 or TRBV6-3 and TRBJ2-3; the D call from TCRdb, TRBD2, cannot be confirmed without DNA. The CDR3 has 14 residues. Germline V CDR1 and CDR2: MNHEY, SVGEGT. CDR3 protein: CASILAGGTDTQYF.

The rearrangement uses TRBV5-1 and TRBJ1-6; TCRdb indicates TRBD1, and absent DNA this call remains unverified. This CDR3 is built from 15 residues. The germline gives CDR1 SGHRS, CDR2 YFSETQ. The chain's CDR3 is CASRNHRVYDSPLHF.

The V call is TRBV29-1, the J call TRBJ2-7. The CDR3 runs 13 residues. Germline V gives CDR1 SQVTM, CDR2 ANQGSEA. This chain's CDR3 is CSVEIGDSYEQYF.

The chain is built from TRBV9 and TRBJ2-1. CDR1 and CDR2 (germline): SGDLS, YYNGEE. This CDR3 is 12 amino acids long. CDR3: CASSDTYNEQFF.

This rearrangement joins TRBV29-1 to TRBJ2-7; TCRdb designates TRBD1, a call that cannot be tested without DNA. Per the germline V gene, CDR1 is SQVTM and CDR2 is ANQGSEA. CDR3 length: 15 amino acids. CDR3 sequence: CSIRQGHLHPYEQYF.

The V gene is TRBV3-1, the J gene TRBJ2-1; TCRdb names TRBD2, which stays unverified in the absence of DNA. In germline, CDR1 is LGHDT, CDR2 YNNKEL (reference sequence). The CDR3 length is 16 residues. The CDR3 here is CASSQDVVLRTREQFF.